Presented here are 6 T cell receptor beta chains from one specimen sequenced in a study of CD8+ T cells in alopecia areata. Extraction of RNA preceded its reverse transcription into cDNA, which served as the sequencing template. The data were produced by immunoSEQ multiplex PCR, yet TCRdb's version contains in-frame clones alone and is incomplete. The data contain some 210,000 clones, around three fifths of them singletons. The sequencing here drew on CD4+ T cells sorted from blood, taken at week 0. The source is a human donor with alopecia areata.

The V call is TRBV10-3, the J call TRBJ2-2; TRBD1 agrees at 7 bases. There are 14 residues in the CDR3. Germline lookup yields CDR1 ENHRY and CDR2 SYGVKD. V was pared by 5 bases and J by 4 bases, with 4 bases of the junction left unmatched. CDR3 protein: CAISNRGTTGELFF. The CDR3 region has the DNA TGTGCCATCAGTAACAGGGGCACCACCGGGGAGCTGTTTTTT.

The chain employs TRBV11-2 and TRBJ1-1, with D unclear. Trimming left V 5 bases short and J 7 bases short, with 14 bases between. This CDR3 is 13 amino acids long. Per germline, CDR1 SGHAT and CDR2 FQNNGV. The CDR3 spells CASSLNPGGEAFF. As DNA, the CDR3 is TGTGCCAGCAGCCTAAATCCCGGCGGTGAAGCTTTCTTT.

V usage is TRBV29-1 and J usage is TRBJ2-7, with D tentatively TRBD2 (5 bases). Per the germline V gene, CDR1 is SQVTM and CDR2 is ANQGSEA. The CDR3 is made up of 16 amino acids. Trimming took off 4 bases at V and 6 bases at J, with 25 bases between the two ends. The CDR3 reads CSVGGVGSQSRTEQYF. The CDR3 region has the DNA TGCAGCGTTGGGGGAGTCGGGTCTCAGAGTCGTACCGAGCAGTACTTC.

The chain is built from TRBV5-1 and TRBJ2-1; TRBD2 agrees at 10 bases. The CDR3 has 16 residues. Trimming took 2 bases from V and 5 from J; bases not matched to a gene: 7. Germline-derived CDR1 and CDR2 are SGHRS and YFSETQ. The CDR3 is CASSFGLAGAHNEQFF. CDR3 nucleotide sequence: TGCGCCAGCAGCTTTGGGCTAGCGGGGGCCCACAATGAGCAGTTCTTC.

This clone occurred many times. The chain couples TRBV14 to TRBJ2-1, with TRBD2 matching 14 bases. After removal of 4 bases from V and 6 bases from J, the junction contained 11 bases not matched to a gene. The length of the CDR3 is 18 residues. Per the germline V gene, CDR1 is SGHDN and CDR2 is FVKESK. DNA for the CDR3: TGTGCCAGCAGCCCCCTCCGGGGGACTAGCGGGGGTAGCAATGAGCAGTTCTTC. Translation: CASSPLRGTSGGSNEQFF. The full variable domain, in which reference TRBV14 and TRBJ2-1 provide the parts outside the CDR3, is EAGVTQFPSHSVIEKGQTVTLRCDPISGHDNLYWYRRVMGKEIKFLLHFVKESKQDESGMPNNRFLAERTGGTYSTLKVQPAELEDSGVYFCASSPLRGTSGGSNEQFFGPGTRLTVL.

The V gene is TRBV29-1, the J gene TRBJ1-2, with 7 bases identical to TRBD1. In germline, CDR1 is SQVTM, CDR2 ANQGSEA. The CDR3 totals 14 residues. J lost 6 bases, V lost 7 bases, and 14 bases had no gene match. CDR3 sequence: CSAFPNDREHGYTF. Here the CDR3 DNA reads TGCAGCGCCTTCCCAAATGACAGGGAACATGGCTACACCTTC.